The rows below give T cell receptor beta chains drawn from one sample of a study of cytomegalovirus exposure and HLA in healthy donors. Assay used: immunoSEQ multiplex PCR; TCRdb lists only in-frame clones, some missing. The sample yields tens of thousands of clones, around three fifths seen once. The sample taken for sequencing was PBMCs. The receptors were sampled from a boy aged 5-17 years in good health and CMV-seropositive. The CDR3 runs from the conserved cysteine through the conserved F or W. The order of the fields is CDR3 protein, V gene, CDR3 length.

CASSLIRGNYGYTF	TRBV7-2	14
CASSIGTGGGTDTQYF	TRBV7-9	16
CAWRGGVNQPQHF	TRBV30	13
CASSSSPGYEQYF	TRBV28	13
CASGLDDRNLDGYTF	TRBV12-5	15
CASRSEAQGVGQPQHF	TRBV19	16
CASSAGGQGSNTEAFF	TRBV9	16
CASSPAQVVTHSPLHF	TRBV5-8	16
CASSVPGDRDGNTIYF	TRBV4-1	16
CSVKGQGSSYEQYF	TRBV29-1	14
CAWSKGQVIMDEQYF	TRBV30	15
CASSADPGTSGDISYEQYF	TRBV5-6	19
CASSPTRTSGGYEQYF	TRBV7-9	16
CAWTPNQLEQYF	TRBV30	12
CASSVVDRTTEAFF	TRBV9	14
CASSLGGQRSTGELFF	TRBV11-3	16
CASSRDRVYEQYF	TRBV6-6	13